This T cell receptor (beta chain) was identified during a study of cytomegalovirus exposure and HLA in healthy donors. Study outcomes and limitations: When analyzed later, a missense DCLRE1C variant was found to be linked to TCR beta V- and J-gene trimming. Later analysis found that TCR beta chains associated with HLA were more clonally expanded than other, equally common chains.

Germline CDR1 SGHTS, CDR2 YDEGEE. Trimming took 2 bases from V and 1 from J; bases not matched to a gene: 12. CDR3 size: 18 residues. Both 60 Vbeta primers and 13 Jbeta primers went into the PCR. Generated by immunoSEQ multiplex PCR, the TCRdb table keeps only in-frame clones and is missing some. The sample contains 220,000 or so clones, 70% to 80% of which appear only once. This clone was counted once. The antigen remains unidentified. This receptor was taken from a woman aged 25-40 years in good health and CMV-seronegative. This sequence joins TRBV5-8 and TRBJ2-5, with TRBD2 matching 9 bases. Source material: PBMCs. The CDR3 DNA is TGTGCCAGCAGCTTTGTAACAGCGGGGGGCTTCGGCCAAGAGACCCAGTACTTC. Its protein is CASSFVTAGGFGQETQYF.